A selection of T cell receptor beta chains follows, all from one sample in a study of T cell responses to AZD1222 COVID-19 vaccine. Clones were read by immunoSEQ multiplex PCR, and TCRdb kept only the in-frame ones, dropping some. The data contain 120,000 or so clones, less than 90% of them seen just once; the ten biggest clones take up approximately 27%. Sample: peripheral blood, taken on day 0 of AZD1222 vaccination. These receptors all come from an adult in good health. The CDR3 runs from the conserved cysteine through the conserved F or W. The D gene is left open where the match is weak. Some rows mark clone size as missing; the rest say once, few, many or name a class of expanded clone.

clone size: -
D gene: -
V gene: TRBV7-8
J gene: TRBJ2-1
CDR3 protein: CASSLNGGAGLNMVF
CDR3 DNA: TGTGCCAGCAGCTTAAACGGGGGAGCCGGGTTGAACATGGTCTTC

clone size: -
D gene: -
V gene: TRBV4-1
J gene: TRBJ2-7
CDR3 protein: CASSQDSPGYESYEQYF
CDR3 DNA: TGCGCCAGCAGCCAAGATAGTCCAGGGTACGAATCCTACGAGCAGTACTTC

clone size: -
D gene: -
V gene: TRBV7-3
J gene: TRBJ2-1
CDR3 protein: CASSPAGSSSYNEQFF
CDR3 DNA: TGTGCCAGCAGCCCTGCAGGGTCTAGCTCCTACAATGAGCAGTTCTTC

clone size: -
D gene: TRBD1
V gene: TRBV5-1
J gene: TRBJ2-4
CDR3 protein: CASSLAATGNIQYF
CDR3 DNA: TGCGCCAGCAGCTTGGCTGCGACAGGGAACATTCAGTACTTC

clone size: -
D gene: TRBD1
V gene: TRBV7-2
J gene: TRBJ2-7
CDR3 protein: CASSTDRGFYEQYF
CDR3 DNA: TGTGCCAGCAGTACTGACAGGGGGTTCTACGAGCAGTACTTC

clone size: -
D gene: -
V gene: TRBV6-1
J gene: TRBJ2-6
CDR3 protein: CASSEQGPSSGANVLTF
CDR3 DNA: TGTGCCAGCAGTGAACAGGGGCCGAGCTCTGGGGCCAACGTCCTGACTTTC

clone size: -
D gene: -
V gene: TRBV7-2
J gene: TRBJ1-1
CDR3 protein: CASSPAGSLMNTEAFF
CDR3 DNA: TGTGCCAGCAGCCCCGCAGGTAGCCTCATGAACACTGAAGCTTTCTTT

clone size: -
D gene: -
V gene: TRBV5-1
J gene: TRBJ2-2
CDR3 protein: CASSLGGNTGELFF
CDR3 DNA: TGCGCCAGCAGCCTGGGGGGGAACACCGGGGAGCTGTTTTTT

clone size: -
D gene: -
V gene: TRBV2
J gene: TRBJ1-5
CDR3 protein: CASSAEGRSNQPQHF
CDR3 DNA: TGTGCCAGCAGTGCGGAGGGGCGTAGCAATCAGCCCCAGCATTTT

clone size: -
D gene: -
V gene: TRBV6-5
J gene: TRBJ1-1
CDR3 protein: CASSFWGSSSAEAFF
CDR3 DNA: TGTGCCAGCAGTTTTTGGGGGTCGAGTTCGGCTGAAGCTTTCTTT

clone size: -
D gene: TRBD1
V gene: TRBV20-1
J gene: TRBJ1-2
CDR3 protein: CSASPRTGESYYGYTF
CDR3 DNA: TGCAGTGCTAGTCCCCGGACAGGGGAAAGTTACTATGGCTACACCTTC

clone size: -
D gene: -
V gene: TRBV30
J gene: TRBJ2-6
CDR3 protein: CASAGGIYSGANVLTF
CDR3 DNA: TGTGCCTCCGCCGGAGGAATTTACTCTGGGGCCAACGTCCTGACTTTC

clone size: -
D gene: -
V gene: TRBV6-5
J gene: TRBJ2-5
CDR3 protein: CAVRGGGRETQYF
CDR3 DNA: TGTGCCGTCAGGGGAGGGGGGCGAGAGACCCAGTACTTC

clone size: -
D gene: TRBD1
V gene: TRBV4-2
J gene: TRBJ2-7
CDR3 protein: CASSQGTGGNYEQYF
CDR3 DNA: TGTGCCAGCAGCCAAGGGACAGGGGGAAATTACGAGCAGTACTTC

clone size: -
D gene: TRBD2
V gene: TRBV5-4
J gene: TRBJ2-3
CDR3 protein: CASSRNVAGGTDTQYF
CDR3 DNA: TGTGCCAGCAGCAGAAATGTAGCGGGAGGAACAGATACGCAGTATTTT

clone size: -
D gene: TRBD1
V gene: TRBV6-5
J gene: TRBJ1-2
CDR3 protein: CASSYFATGGSYGYTF
CDR3 DNA: TGTGCCAGCAGTTACTTTGCGACAGGGGGCAGTTATGGCTACACCTTC

clone size: -
D gene: -
V gene: TRBV19
J gene: TRBJ1-3
CDR3 protein: CASSPQASSGNTIYF
CDR3 DNA: TGTGCCAGTAGCCCACAGGCCTCCTCTGGAAACACCATATATTTT

clone size: -
D gene: TRBD1
V gene: TRBV30
J gene: TRBJ1-3
CDR3 protein: CAWDRGSGNTIYF
CDR3 DNA: TGTGCCTGGGACAGGGGGTCTGGAAACACCATATATTTT

clone size: -
D gene: -
V gene: TRBV9
J gene: TRBJ2-2
CDR3 protein: CASSHVQSGGELFF
CDR3 DNA: TGTGCCAGCAGCCACGTCCAGAGTGGCGGGGAGCTGTTTTTT

clone size: few
D gene: TRBD2
V gene: TRBV27
J gene: TRBJ2-7
CDR3 protein: CASSSGGAPYEQYF
CDR3 DNA: TGTGCCAGCAGTTCGGGAGGGGCCCCCTACGAGCAGTACTTC

clone size: -
D gene: -
V gene: TRBV7-6
J gene: TRBJ2-1
CDR3 protein: CASSLESGWGAGNEQFF
CDR3 DNA: TGTGCCAGCAGCTTAGAGTCGGGCTGGGGAGCAGGGAATGAGCAGTTCTTC

clone size: -
D gene: TRBD2
V gene: TRBV28
J gene: TRBJ2-7
CDR3 protein: CASSLYGRAYEQYF
CDR3 DNA: TGTGCCAGCAGTTTATACGGGAGGGCCTACGAGCAGTACTTC

clone size: -
D gene: TRBD2
V gene: TRBV19
J gene: TRBJ2-6
CDR3 protein: CASSSLAGAGSGANVLTF
CDR3 DNA: TGTGCCAGTAGTTCACTAGCGGGAGCGGGATCTGGGGCCAACGTCCTGACTTTC

clone size: -
D gene: TRBD2
V gene: TRBV12-3/TRBV12-4
J gene: TRBJ2-1
CDR3 protein: CASSQTGTTQFF
CDR3 DNA: TGTGCCAGCAGTCAAACCGGGACTACCCAGTTCTTC

clone size: -
D gene: -
V gene: TRBV19
J gene: TRBJ2-7
CDR3 protein: CASSGSLGEQYF
CDR3 DNA: TGTGCCAGTAGTGGGTCGCTGGGCGAGCAGTACTTC

clone size: few
D gene: -
V gene: TRBV5-4
J gene: TRBJ1-2
CDR3 protein: CASSLDGEGYTF
CDR3 DNA: TGTGCCAGCAGCTTGGATGGGGAGGGCTACACCTTC

clone size: -
D gene: TRBD1
V gene: TRBV14
J gene: TRBJ1-1
CDR3 protein: CASSQGSGTVEAFF
CDR3 DNA: TGTGCCAGCAGCCAAGGTTCTGGGACAGTTGAAGCTTTCTTT

clone size: -
D gene: -
V gene: TRBV6-6
J gene: TRBJ1-6
CDR3 protein: CASSWGDEGSPLHF
CDR3 DNA: TGTGCCAGCAGTTGGGGAGACGAGGGTTCACCCCTCCACTTT

clone size: -
D gene: -
V gene: TRBV5-4
J gene: TRBJ2-7
CDR3 protein: CASSFEWGYEQYF
CDR3 DNA: TGTGCCAGCAGCTTTGAGTGGGGCTACGAGCAGTACTTC